This T cell receptor beta chain was profiled in a study of pediatric ulcerative colitis. Study observations and caveats: Two rectal clonotypes were found only in ulcerative colitis patients, all of them.

On this clone: Its antigen is not known.

Up to 500,000 reads were sequenced per sample. The table came from immunoSEQ multiplex PCR; TCRdb's copy has only in-frame clones and leaves some out. The sample lists 60,000 to 75,000 clones; around 80% were seen once. The receptor was derived from a boy aged 5 to 17 with moderate ulcerative colitis. The specimen sequenced was blood.

In DNA, the CDR3 is TGTGCCTGGAGTCGTACAGGGGGGGGCTACGAGCAGTACTTC. Translating it yields CAWSRTGGGYEQYF. The chain recombines TRBV30 with TRBJ2-7; a possible D gene is TRBD1 (8 bases). Germline CDR1 is GTSNPN and CDR2 is SVGIG (reference sequence). Trimming left V 2 bases short and J 3 bases short, with 14 bases between. CDR3 length: 14 amino acids. The full variable domain, with the rest looked up from reference TRBV30 and TRBJ2-7, is SQTIHQWPATLVQPVGSPLSLECTVEGTSNPNLYWYRQAAGRGLQLLFYSVGIGQISSEVPQNLSASRPQDRQFILSSKKLLLSDSGFYLCAWSRTGGGYEQYFGPGTRLTVT.